This record looks at one T cell receptor (beta chain) sequence and its context. The data were obtained in a study of blood T cell repertoires in COVID-19. Turning to the study itself: Material from acute and convalescent COVID-19 was sourced from the United States, Italy and Spain. The cDNA or gDNA used as material had been derived from T cells, B-cell-depleted T cells, or PBMCs.

Source study methods: Amplification with reference gene primers provided the estimates of nucleated cell counts. Clones were read by immunoSEQ multiplex PCR, and TCRdb kept only the in-frame ones, dropping some. The V and J calls and clone size were taken over from that table, and D and trimming were inferred from the DNA. The table includes about 51,000 clones, 75% to 85% detected once. The CDR3 consists of 14 residues. V trimming: 1 base; J trimming: 5 bases; junction bases outside the gene matches: 4. Germline V lookup: CDR1 MGHRA, CDR2 YSYEKL. The V call is TRBV4-1, the J call TRBJ1-2; 7 bases line up with TRBD1. Material for sequencing was peripheral blood. The receptor comes from a human donor with acute or convalescent COVID-19. The donor label of this sample is uncertain. CDR3 amino acids: CASSQVGTEYGYTF. The CDR3 bases are TGCGCCAGCAGCCAAGTTGGGACAGAGTATGGCTACACCTTC.